This T cell receptor beta chain is from a study of T cell responses to AZD1222 COVID-19 vaccine. Notes on this clone: Its antigen is unidentified.

The method was immunoSEQ multiplex PCR; TCRdb's version includes in-frame clones alone and lacks a portion of them. The profile covers approximately 82,000 clones, with roughly nine tenths appearing a single time and roughly 3.1% taken by the ten largest. Trimming stripped 1 base from V and 3 bases from J, with 14 bases between. The germline CDR1 and CDR2 sequences are LGHDT and YNNKEL (reference sequence). The CDR3 has 16 amino acids. The study's findings and limits: Nearly half of spike-specific TCRs reportedly target unmutated variant regions. Donors were chiefly white British, with a greater number of females, and clonal diversity was perhaps underestimated. Vaccine-associated CD4 TCRs ranged over spike, dominating at 160-218 and 743-854. Only after the peak T cell response were repertoires sampled.

Material: peripheral blood, obtained 28 days after the second AZD1222 dose. The clonotype was recovered from an adult who received the AZD1222 COVID-19 vaccine. The chain is built from TRBV3-1 (or the pseudogene TRBV3-2) and TRBJ2-3; D remains ambiguous. DNA for the CDR3: TGTGCCAGCAGCCAAGCGTACACCCCAGTTACAGATACGCAGTATTTT. Translated: CASSQAYTPVTDTQYF.